A selection of T cell receptor beta chains follows, all from one sample in a study of T cell clones after liver transplantation. Measured with immunoSEQ multiplex PCR; TCRdb has only the in-frame clones, and not every one. Seen here are some 13,000 clones, 70% to 80% observed once, and the top ten hold approximately 30%. The sequenced sample was CD8+ T cells from blood, obtained at the 22-month timepoint. These receptors were obtained from a human patient who received a liver transplant. Some T cells may be provided by the graft donor. CDR3s include the opening cysteine and the closing phenylalanine or tryptophan. The D gene is left open where the match is weak. Where a row states a size, it is once, few, many or the class of an expanded clone; other rows omit it.

CDR3nt,CDR3aa,abundance,j_gene,v_gene,d_gene
TGTGCCAGCCGGTCCCCGGGGGCCAACGTCCTGACTTTC,CASRSPGANVLTF,.,TRBJ2-6,TRBV27,.
TGTGCCAGCAGCCCCCAGGGGGACAGGGCGAACACTGAAGCTTTCTTT,CASSPQGDRANTEAFF,.,TRBJ1-1,TRBV7-8,TRBD1
TGTGCCAGCAGCGTAGGTGGGGACGGAACTGAAGCTTTCTTT,CASSVGGDGTEAFF,.,TRBJ1-1,TRBV9,.
TGTGCCAGCAGGGGAGGGACAGAAAAAGAGACCCAGTACTTC,CASRGGTEKETQYF,.,TRBJ2-5,TRBV2,.
TGTGCCAGCAGCCTCCTCGGGGGGAACACCGGGGAGCTGTTTTTT,CASSLLGGNTGELFF,few,TRBJ2-2,TRBV7-3,.
TGTGCCAGCAGCCCAGACGGCAAAGAGCAGTACTTC,CASSPDGKEQYF,.,TRBJ2-7,TRBV11-3,.
TGTGCCAGCAGCCAAGGAAAGGGGGCCCCATCCTATGGCTACACCTTC,CASSQGKGAPSYGYTF,.,TRBJ1-2,TRBV13,TRBD1
TGTGCCAGCAGCGAAACCAGGGGTACGGGTGGCTACACCTTC,CASSETRGTGGYTF,medium-sized,TRBJ1-2,TRBV7-9,.
TGTGCCAGCAGGTCTGTAGGCTCCTATAATTCACCCCTCCACTTT,CASRSVGSYNSPLHF,.,TRBJ1-6,TRBV5-4,.
TGTGCCAGCACACCGGGGACAGGGGGCAACTACGAGCAGTACTTC,CASTPGTGGNYEQYF,.,TRBJ2-7,TRBV7-6,TRBD1
TGTGCCATCAGTGAACTAATTCCGGGAGAGGCAGATACGCAGTATTTT,CAISELIPGEADTQYF,.,TRBJ2-3,TRBV10-3,.
TGCGCCAGCAGCCAAGATCAACCGGACTACAATGAGCAGTTCTTC,CASSQDQPDYNEQFF,.,TRBJ2-1,TRBV4-1,.
TGTGCCAGTAGTATAGCGCAGGGTGTTGCCTACGAGCAGTACTTC,CASSIAQGVAYEQYF,.,TRBJ2-7,TRBV19,.
TGTGCCAGCAGTGACTCTAGCGGGAACACAGATACGCAGTATTTT,CASSDSSGNTDTQYF,.,TRBJ2-3,TRBV6-4,TRBD2
TGTGCCAGTAGTATTGGGACAGGCCTTCTCTCTCGCGAGCAGTACTTC,CASSIGTGLLSREQYF,.,TRBJ2-7,TRBV19,TRBD1
TGTGCCAGCAGCTTGGCTCCAGGTTCCAATAACTATGGCTACACCTTC,CASSLAPGSNNYGYTF,.,TRBJ1-2,TRBV5-6,.
TGTGCCAGCAGCGTAGCGTTTGGGGGTCTAAATGAGCAGTTCTTC,CASSVAFGGLNEQFF,.,TRBJ2-1,TRBV9,.
TGTGCCAGCAGTTTCGGTTCTGGGGCCAACGTCCTGACTTTC,CASSFGSGANVLTF,.,TRBJ2-6,TRBV27,.
TGTGCCAGCAGTGAGGGTTTTGGGCTAGCCCCCTCCTCCTACGAGCAGTACTTC,CASSEGFGLAPSSYEQYF,.,TRBJ2-7,TRBV6-1,.
TGTGCCAGCAGTCAAACTAGCGGGAGCTACAATGAGCAGTTCTTC,CASSQTSGSYNEQFF,.,TRBJ2-1,TRBV2,TRBD2
TGCGCCAGCAGCCAAGGACAGGCCGCCTACGAGCAGTACTTC,CASSQGQAAYEQYF,.,TRBJ2-7,TRBV4-3,.
TGTGCCAGCAGCGCACGGCAACAGGGCTCTTGGAATTCACCCCTCCACTTT,CASSARQQGSWNSPLHF,.,TRBJ1-6,TRBV13,.
TGTGCCAGCAGTTCTCCGGGTCAGCCCCAGCATTTT,CASSSPGQPQHF,.,TRBJ1-5,TRBV6-5,.
TGTGCCAGCAGCAAATTGGGGACAGGGTTCTACGAGCAGTACTTC,CASSKLGTGFYEQYF,few,TRBJ2-7,TRBV21-1,.
TGTGCCATCAGTGAGTCGGGTGGGGCTGAGGAGACCCAGTACTTC,CAISESGGAEETQYF,.,TRBJ2-5,TRBV10-3,.
TGTGCCAGCAGTTTGATAGGTTCCGGGGCCAACGTCCTGACTTTC,CASSLIGSGANVLTF,few,TRBJ2-6,TRBV28,.
TGCGCCAGCAGCCAAGATCACGGGGGGGGCCGGAATGAGCAGTTCTTC,CASSQDHGGGRNEQFF,.,TRBJ2-1,TRBV4-1,TRBD2
TGTGCCAGCAGTTTATCGACAGGGGGCTGGGGCAATGAGCAGTTCTTC,CASSLSTGGWGNEQFF,once,TRBJ2-1,TRBV27,TRBD1
TGTGCCACCAGCAGAGGGAACAGTGGCAATCAGCCCCAGCATTTT,CATSRGNSGNQPQHF,.,TRBJ1-5,TRBV15,.
TGTGCCAGCAGCTCGGGACAGACGAACACCGGGGAGCTGTTTTTT,CASSSGQTNTGELFF,.,TRBJ2-2,TRBV7-7,TRBD1
TGTGCCAGCAGCCCCTATGGGTCGGCCTATGGCTACACCTTC,CASSPYGSAYGYTF,.,TRBJ1-2,TRBV27,.
TGCGCCAGCAGCTTGGTGCGCTCAGGCACAGATACGCAGTATTTT,CASSLVRSGTDTQYF,.,TRBJ2-3,TRBV5-1,.
TGTGCCAGCAGTTACTCGGGGGGCTGGGGCAATGAGCAGTTCTTC,CASSYSGGWGNEQFF,.,TRBJ2-1,TRBV6-6,.
TGTGCCAGCAGTCCCGGGACAGGGGACTATGGCTACACCTTC,CASSPGTGDYGYTF,few,TRBJ1-2,TRBV27,TRBD1
TGTGCCAGCAGCGTAGGCTCTTCGGAGCAGTACTTC,CASSVGSSEQYF,few,TRBJ2-7,TRBV9,.
TGCGCCAGCAGCTTGGGTGGGCGCTATGGCTACACCTTC,CASSLGGRYGYTF,few,TRBJ1-2,TRBV5-1,.
TGTGCCACCAGCAGAGATCGCAGTTTCCAAGAGACCCAGTACTTC,CATSRDRSFQETQYF,.,TRBJ2-5,TRBV15,.
TGTGCCAGCAGCTTACAGTCTCTAGGTGGCTACACCTTC,CASSLQSLGGYTF,.,TRBJ1-2,TRBV7-2,.
TGTGCCAGCGCCCGATCGGGACAGGGGAATCAGCCCCAGCATTTT,CASARSGQGNQPQHF,.,TRBJ1-5,TRBV9,TRBD1
TGTGCCAGCAGACCCCACGAAGCCAAAAACATTCAGTACTTC,CASRPHEAKNIQYF,once,TRBJ2-4,TRBV6-6,.
TGTGCTAGTGGCCCCGACAGTTACGGTGGCTACACCTTC,CASGPDSYGGYTF,.,TRBJ1-2,TRBV12-5,.
TGTGCCAGTAGTATATACGGGCAGGCGTTCTCTGAGCTGTTTTTT,CASSIYGQAFSELFF,.,TRBJ2-2,TRBV19,.
TGTGCATCGGAAAGGGAGAGGGAGCAAGAGACCCAGTACTTC,CASEREREQETQYF,.,TRBJ2-5,TRBV30,.
TGTGCCAGCAGCAACCATAACACCGGGGAGCTGTTTTTT,CASSNHNTGELFF,.,TRBJ2-2,TRBV14,.
TGTGCCAGCAGTTACTCCGGGACAGTCTATGGCTACACCTTC,CASSYSGTVYGYTF,.,TRBJ1-2,TRBV6-6,TRBD1
TGTGCCAGCAGTTACTCAGGGTATAATGAAAAACTGTTTTTT,CASSYSGYNEKLFF,once,TRBJ1-4,TRBV6-5,.
TGTGCCAGCAGCTTAATGGGTGCCGACTCAGATACGCAGTATTTT,CASSLMGADSDTQYF,.,TRBJ2-3,TRBV7-3,.
TGTGCCAGCAGCCCCCAGGGCGGAGAGACCCAGTACTTC,CASSPQGGETQYF,.,TRBJ2-5,TRBV5-6,.
TGTGCCAGTAGTATCCGCGCGGGGGGGATAAGGGAGCAGTACTTC,CASSIRAGGIREQYF,.,TRBJ2-7,TRBV19,TRBD2
TGTGCCTGGACCCGCAGGGGGGGCACAGATACGCAGTATTTT,CAWTRRGGTDTQYF,.,TRBJ2-3,TRBV30,.
TGCGCCAGCAGCTTGGGAGCTAGCGGGAGCAATGAGCAGTTCTTC,CASSLGASGSNEQFF,few,TRBJ2-1,TRBV5-1,TRBD2
TGCGCCAGCAGCCAAGATTTGACGGACACTGAAGCTTTCTTT,CASSQDLTDTEAFF,.,TRBJ1-1,TRBV4-1,.
TGTGCCATCAGTGAGTCGGGACTACAGGGAGAGCAGCCCCAGCATTTT,CAISESGLQGEQPQHF,.,TRBJ1-5,TRBV10-3,.
TGTGCCAGCAGCCCTGCCGGGGCCTCTAGCACAGATACGCAGTATTTT,CASSPAGASSTDTQYF,.,TRBJ2-3,TRBV9,.
TGCGCCAGCAGCGGGCCCGGGACAATCAATGAGCAGTTCTTC,CASSGPGTINEQFF,few,TRBJ2-1,TRBV4-1,.
TGTGCCAGCAGCCCCCGGGAGGGGGGCACAGATACGCAGTATTTT,CASSPREGGTDTQYF,once,TRBJ2-3,TRBV7-2,TRBD2
TGTGCCAGCAGCTTGGACAGCCATCAGCCCCAGCATTTT,CASSLDSHQPQHF,.,TRBJ1-5,TRBV7-3,.
TGTGCCAGCAGTTTATCGATGGGGGCGCGGGAGCAGTTCTTC,CASSLSMGAREQFF,.,TRBJ2-1,TRBV27,.
TGCGCCAGCAGTGAGGTTAATAGCAATCAGCCCCAGCATTTT,CASSEVNSNQPQHF,.,TRBJ1-5,TRBV10-2,.
TGTGCCAGCAGTTACTCGGGGGGAAAGGTTGAGCAGTTCTTC,CASSYSGGKVEQFF,.,TRBJ2-1,TRBV6-6,.